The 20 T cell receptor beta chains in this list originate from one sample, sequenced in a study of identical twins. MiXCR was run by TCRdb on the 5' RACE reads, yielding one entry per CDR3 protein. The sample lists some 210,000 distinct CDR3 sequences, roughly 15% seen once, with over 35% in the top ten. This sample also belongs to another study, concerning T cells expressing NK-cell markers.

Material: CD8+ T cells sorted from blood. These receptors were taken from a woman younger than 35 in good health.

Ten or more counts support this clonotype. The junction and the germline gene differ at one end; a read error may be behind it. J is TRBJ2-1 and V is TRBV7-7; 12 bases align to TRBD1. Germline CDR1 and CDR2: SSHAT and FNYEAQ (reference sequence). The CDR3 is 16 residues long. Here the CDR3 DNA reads TGTGCTAGCAGCTTAGAAGGGACAGGGGGCTCCAATGAGCAGTTCTTC. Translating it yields CASSLEGTGGSNEQFF.

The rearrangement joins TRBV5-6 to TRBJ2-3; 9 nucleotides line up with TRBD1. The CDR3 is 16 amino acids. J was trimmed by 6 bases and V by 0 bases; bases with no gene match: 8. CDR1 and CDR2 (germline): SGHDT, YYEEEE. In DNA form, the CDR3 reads TGTGCCAGCAGCTTGGAGGGACAGGGAGGACCCGATACGCAGTATTTT. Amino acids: CASSLEGQGGPDTQYF.

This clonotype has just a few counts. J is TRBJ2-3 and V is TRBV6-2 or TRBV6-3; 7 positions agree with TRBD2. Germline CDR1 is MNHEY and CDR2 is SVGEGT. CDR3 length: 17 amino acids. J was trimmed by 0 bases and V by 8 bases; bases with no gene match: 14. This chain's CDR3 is CASQKLADYSSTDTQYF. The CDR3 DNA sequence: TGTGCCAGCCAGAAGCTAGCGGACTATTCTAGCACAGATACGCAGTATTTT.

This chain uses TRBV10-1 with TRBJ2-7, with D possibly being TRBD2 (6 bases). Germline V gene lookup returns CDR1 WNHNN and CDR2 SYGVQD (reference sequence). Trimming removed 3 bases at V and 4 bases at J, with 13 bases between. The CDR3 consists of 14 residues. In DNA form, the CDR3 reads TGCGCCAGCAGTGACCGGGAGTCTCAGTACGAGCAGTACTTC. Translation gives CASSDRESQYEQYF.

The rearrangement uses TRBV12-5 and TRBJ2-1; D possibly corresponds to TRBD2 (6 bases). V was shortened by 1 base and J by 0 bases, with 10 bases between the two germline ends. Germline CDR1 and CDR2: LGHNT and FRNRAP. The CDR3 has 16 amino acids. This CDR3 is CASGLGATSSYNEQFF. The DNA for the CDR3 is TGTGCTAGTGGTTTGGGAGCGACTAGCTCCTACAATGAGCAGTTCTTC.

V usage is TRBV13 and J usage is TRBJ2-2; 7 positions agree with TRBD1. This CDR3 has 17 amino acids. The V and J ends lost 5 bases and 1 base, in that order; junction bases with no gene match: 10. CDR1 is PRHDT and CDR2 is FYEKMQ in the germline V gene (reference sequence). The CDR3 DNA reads TGTGCCAGCAGCGCGTACACCGGGACAGTGAACACCGGGGAGCTGTTTTTT. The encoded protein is CASSAYTGTVNTGELFF.

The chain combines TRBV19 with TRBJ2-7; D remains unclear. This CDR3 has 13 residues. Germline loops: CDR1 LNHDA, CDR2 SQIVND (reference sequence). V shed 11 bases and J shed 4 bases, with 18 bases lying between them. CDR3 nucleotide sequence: TGTGCCTCGGGCTCCGGGTCCGGGTACGAGCAGTACTTC. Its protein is CASGSGSGYEQYF.

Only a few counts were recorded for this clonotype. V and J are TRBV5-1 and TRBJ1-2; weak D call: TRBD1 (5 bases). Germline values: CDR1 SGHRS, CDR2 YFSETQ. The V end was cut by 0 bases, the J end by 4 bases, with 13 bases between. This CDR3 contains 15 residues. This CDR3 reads CASSLAGSGTYGYTF. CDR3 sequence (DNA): TGCGCCAGCAGCTTGGCCGGGTCAGGGACCTATGGCTACACCTTC.

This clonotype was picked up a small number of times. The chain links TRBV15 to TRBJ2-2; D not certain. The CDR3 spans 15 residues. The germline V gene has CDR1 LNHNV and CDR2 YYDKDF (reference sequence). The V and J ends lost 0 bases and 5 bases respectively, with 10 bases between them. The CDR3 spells CATSRDLGATGELFF. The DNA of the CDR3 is TGTGCCACCAGCAGAGATCTCGGAGCGACCGGGGAGCTGTTTTTT.

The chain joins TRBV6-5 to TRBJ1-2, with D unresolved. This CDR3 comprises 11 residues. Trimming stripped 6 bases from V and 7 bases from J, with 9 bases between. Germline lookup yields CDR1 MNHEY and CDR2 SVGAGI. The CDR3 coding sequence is TGTGCCAGCAGACACTCGGTTGGCTACACCTTC. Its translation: CASRHSVGYTF.

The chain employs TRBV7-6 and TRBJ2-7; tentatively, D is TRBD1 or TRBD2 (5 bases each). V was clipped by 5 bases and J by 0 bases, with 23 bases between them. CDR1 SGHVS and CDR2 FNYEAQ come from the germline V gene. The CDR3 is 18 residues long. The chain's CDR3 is CASSISRAGTKSSYEQYF. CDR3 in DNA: TGTGCCAGCAGCATCAGTAGAGCCGGGACGAAAAGCTCCTACGAGCAGTACTTC.

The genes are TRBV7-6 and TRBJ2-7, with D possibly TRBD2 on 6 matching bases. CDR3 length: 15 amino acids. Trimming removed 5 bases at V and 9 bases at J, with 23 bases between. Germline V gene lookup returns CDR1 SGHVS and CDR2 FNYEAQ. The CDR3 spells CASSPVGTAGVVQYF. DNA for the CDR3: TGTGCCAGCAGCCCTGTAGGGACTGCGGGCGTTGTGCAGTACTTC.

The DNA for the CDR3 is TGTGCCAGCAGCCCCCCGGGACAGGGTGTCGAGCAGTACTTC. As protein: CASSPPGQGVEQYF. J is TRBJ2-7 and V is TRBV13; 9 nucleotides match TRBD1. The CDR3 length is 14 residues. With 5 bases clipped from V and 6 bases from J, the junction kept 8 bases outside the gene matches. Germline assignment: CDR1 PRHDT and CDR2 FYEKMQ (reference sequence).

The CDR3: CASSQGVASPPQYF. As DNA, the CDR3 is TGCGCCAGCAGCCAAGGAGTAGCTTCACCCCCACAGTACTTC. The J gene is TRBJ2-7, the V gene TRBV4-3; unclear D gene. The CDR3 consists of 14 residues. V lost 1 base and J 10 bases, leaving 17 bases between the germline ends. CDR1 and CDR2 from the germline V gene are LGHNA and YSLEER.

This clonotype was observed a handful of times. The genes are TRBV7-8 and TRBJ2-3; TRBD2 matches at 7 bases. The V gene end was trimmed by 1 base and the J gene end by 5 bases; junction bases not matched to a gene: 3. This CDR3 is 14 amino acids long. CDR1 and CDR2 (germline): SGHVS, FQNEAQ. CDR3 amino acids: CASSLVQRGDTQYF. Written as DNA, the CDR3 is TGTGCCAGCAGCTTAGTCCAGCGGGGAGATACGCAGTATTTT.

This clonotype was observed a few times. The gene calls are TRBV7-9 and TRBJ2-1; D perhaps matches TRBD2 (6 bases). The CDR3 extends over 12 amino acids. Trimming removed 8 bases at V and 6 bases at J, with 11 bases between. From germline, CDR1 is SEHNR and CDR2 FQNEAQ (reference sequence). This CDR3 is CASPGTFNEQFF. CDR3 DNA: TGTGCCAGCCCGGGGACTTTCAATGAGCAGTTCTTC.

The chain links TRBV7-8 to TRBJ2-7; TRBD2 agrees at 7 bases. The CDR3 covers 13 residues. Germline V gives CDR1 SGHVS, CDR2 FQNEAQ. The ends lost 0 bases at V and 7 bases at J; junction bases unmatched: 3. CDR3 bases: TGTGCCAGCAGCTTAGCGTGGGGGGGGGAGCAGTACTTC. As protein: CASSLAWGGEQYF.

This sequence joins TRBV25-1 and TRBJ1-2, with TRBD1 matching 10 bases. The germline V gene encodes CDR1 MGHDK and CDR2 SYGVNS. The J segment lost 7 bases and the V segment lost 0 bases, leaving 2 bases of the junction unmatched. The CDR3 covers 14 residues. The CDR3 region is CASSEYGTGVGYTF. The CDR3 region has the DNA TGTGCCAGCAGTGAATATGGGACAGGGGTTGGCTACACCTTC.

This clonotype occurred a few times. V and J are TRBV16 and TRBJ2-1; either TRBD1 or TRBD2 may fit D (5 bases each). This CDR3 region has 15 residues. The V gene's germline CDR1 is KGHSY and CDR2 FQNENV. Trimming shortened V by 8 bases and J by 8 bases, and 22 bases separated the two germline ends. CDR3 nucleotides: TGTGCCAGCGACTTACGGGGCCGGACGTGGGATGAGCAGTTCTTC. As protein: CASDLRGRTWDEQFF.

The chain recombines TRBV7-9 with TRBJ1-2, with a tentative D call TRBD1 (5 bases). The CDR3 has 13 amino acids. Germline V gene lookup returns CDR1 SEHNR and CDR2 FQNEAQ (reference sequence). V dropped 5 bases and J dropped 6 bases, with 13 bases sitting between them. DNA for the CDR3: TGTGCCAGCAGCGGCCCGGGACGGGATGGCTACACCTTC. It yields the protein CASSGPGRDGYTF.